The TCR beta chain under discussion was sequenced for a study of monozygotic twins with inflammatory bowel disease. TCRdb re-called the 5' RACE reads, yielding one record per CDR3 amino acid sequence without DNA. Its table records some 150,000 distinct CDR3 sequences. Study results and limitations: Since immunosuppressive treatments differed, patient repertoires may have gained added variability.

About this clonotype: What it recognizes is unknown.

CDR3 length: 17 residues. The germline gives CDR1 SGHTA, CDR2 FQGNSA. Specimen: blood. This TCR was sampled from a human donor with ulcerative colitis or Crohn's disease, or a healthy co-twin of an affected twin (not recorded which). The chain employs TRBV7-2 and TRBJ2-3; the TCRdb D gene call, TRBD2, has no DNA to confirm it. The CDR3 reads CASSSPASGSTGDTQYF.